This T cell receptor (beta chain) was documented in a study of molecular identifiers for immune sequencing clone quantification. MiXCR, run by TCRdb on the PCR reads, gives a single entry per CDR3 protein. The sample lists approximately 320,000 distinct CDR3 sequences; roughly 23% were seen once. This CDR3 has 16 amino acids. The V end lost 0 bases, the J end lost 1 base, and 13 bases lay between the germline ends. Germline CDR1 reads MGHRA; CDR2 reads YSYEKL. The sample holds a few counts of this clonotype. The material sequenced was naive CD8+ T cells from blood, with Jurkat cell RNA spiked in. Described subset: FACS-sorted CD8+CD4-CCR7+CD45RA+ naive T cells. The V call is TRBV4-1, the J call TRBJ2-7; a possible D gene is TRBD2 (5 bases). The origin of this receptor is a human donor in good health. Some libraries in this study had Jurkat cell RNA spiked in. The CDR3 DNA reads TGCGCCAGCAGCCAAGAGAGCGGTACCCATTCCTACGAGCAGTACTTC. Residues: CASSQESGTHSYEQYF.